The 14 T cell receptor beta chains presented below share a single source sample, sequenced in a study of Graves' ophthalmopathy and Graves' hyperthyroidism. RNA transcripts were the template, and TCR beta CDR3 regions were amplified from them. Amplification began with first-round RT-PCR using HTBI primers, then second-round multiplex PCR was performed. TCRdb processed the multiplex PCR reads anew with MiXCR; each CDR3 protein has one entry. This table has a few hundred thousand distinct CDR3 sequences, about 22% appearing once. Sequencing was carried out using peripheral blood. Receptors originate from a woman between 50 and 59 years old with Graves' ophthalmopathy.

This clonotype was seen repeatedly, ten times or more. V usage is TRBV28 and J usage is TRBJ2-7; perhaps D is TRBD1 or TRBD2 (5 bases each). The CDR3 sequence is 21 residues long. Germline CDR1 is MDHEN and CDR2 is SYDVKM. V was pared by 1 base and J by 0 bases, with 28 bases between. This CDR3 reads CASSLSTYSIQGPGSSYEQYF. In nucleotides, the CDR3 is TGTGCCAGCAGTTTATCCACCTACTCCATCCAGGGCCCAGGGAGCTCCTACGAGCAGTACTTC.

The sample holds many counts of this clonotype. The chain recombines TRBV20-1 with TRBJ1-1; D unresolved. The CDR3 contains 16 residues. Germline V gives CDR1 DFQATT, CDR2 SNEGSKA (reference sequence). The V and J ends lost 0 bases and 1 base respectively, with 15 bases between them. CDR3 nucleotide sequence: TGCAGTGCTAGAGATTATAGGAGAGCGGAGAACACTGAAGCTTTCTTT. Its translation is CSARDYRRAENTEAFF.

There are many counts of this clonotype. This chain joins TRBV4-1 and TRBJ1-1; D remains unclear. The CDR3 has 16 residues. Germline CDR1 MGHRA, CDR2 YSYEKL. The V and J ends lost 0 bases and 0 bases respectively, with 11 bases between them. The CDR3 is CASSQDLEHLNTEAFF. The CDR3 DNA reads TGCGCCAGCAGCCAAGATTTGGAGCATTTGAACACTGAAGCTTTCTTT.

This clonotype was counted between two and nine times. The J gene is TRBJ1-5, the V gene TRBV19, with D perhaps matching TRBD1 (5 bases). V lost 10 bases, J lost 2 bases, and 15 bases lay in between. The CDR3 consists of 14 residues. Per germline, CDR1 LNHDA and CDR2 SQIVND (reference sequence). CDR3 DNA: TGTGCCACCGATTCGTCGGGGCGCAATCAGCCCCAGCATTTT. Amino acid sequence: CATDSSGRNQPQHF.

This chain links TRBV30 with TRBJ1-1; D is uncertain. CDR3 length: 13 residues. Germline CDR1 GTSNPN, CDR2 SVGIG (reference sequence). V lost 4 bases and J 5 bases, leaving 14 bases between the germline ends. In DNA form, the CDR3 reads TGTGCCTGGACACGGGGAAAGGGTACTGAAGCTTTCTTT. Its translation: CAWTRGKGTEAFF.

This chain links TRBV7-3 with TRBJ2-4; no reliable D call. Germline assignment: CDR1 SGHTA and CDR2 FQGTGA. This CDR3 has 14 amino acids. Between the trimmed V and J ends, which lost 2 bases and 0 bases, there was a span of 5 bases. This CDR3 is CASSLLPAKNIQYF. The CDR3, as DNA: TGTGCCAGCAGCTTACTGCCAGCCAAAAACATTCAGTACTTC.

This clonotype was detected many times. The chain uses TRBV7-3 and TRBJ1-1, with D perhaps TRBD1 (6 bases). CDR1 and CDR2 (germline): SGHTA, FQGTGA. Trimming cost V 4 bases and J 8 bases, with 17 bases left between them. The CDR3 is 14 residues long. In nucleotides, the CDR3 is TGTGCCAGCAGCTACGGACAGAACCGAGGCGAAGCTTTCTTT. Its translation: CASSYGQNRGEAFF. Looking up the rest from reference TRBV7-3 and TRBJ1-1 gives the full variable domain: GAGVSQTPSNKVTEKGKYVELRCDPISGHTALYWYRQSLGQGPEFLIYFQGTGAADDSGLPNDRFFAVRPEGSVSTLKIQRTERGDSAVYLCASSYGQNRGEAFFGQGTRLTVV.

V and J are TRBV24-1 and TRBJ2-5; D perhaps matches TRBD1 (5 bases). V gave up 3 bases and J gave up 1 base, with 8 bases separating them. This CDR3 is built from 14 residues. CDR1 is KGHDR and CDR2 is SFDVKD in the germline V gene. Here the CDR3 DNA reads TGTGCCACCAGTGATGGGCAGGGCCAAGAGACCCAGTACTTC. Encoded protein: CATSDGQGQETQYF.

This clonotype occurred many times. CDR3 amino acids: CATSRAGVGANVLTF. The CDR3 coding sequence is TGTGCCACCAGCAGAGCAGGGGTCGGGGCCAACGTCCTGACTTTC. This chain uses TRBV15 with TRBJ2-6; a weak D match, TRBD1 (6 bases). The CDR3 length is 15 residues. Trimming cost V 1 base and J 4 bases, with 8 bases left between them. Germline CDR1 and CDR2: LNHNV and YYDKDF (reference sequence).

The genes are TRBV2 and TRBJ2-5, with a possible D match to TRBD1 (5 bases). Germline CDR1 reads SNHLY; CDR2 reads FYNNEI. This CDR3 is 12 amino acids long. The V end lost 8 bases, the J end lost 5 bases, and 12 bases lay between the germline ends. CDR3 DNA sequence: TGTGCCAGCGATGGACACGGGGAGACCCAGTACTTC. As protein: CASDGHGETQYF.

This clonotype was detected ten times or more. The rearrangement joins TRBV5-1 to TRBJ1-2; possibly TRBD1 for D (5 bases). Trimming stripped 8 bases from V and 3 bases from J, with 20 bases between. This CDR3 spans 15 amino acids. Germline V CDR1 and CDR2: SGHRS, YFSETQ. The CDR3 here is CASKTGQGVDYGYTF. CDR3 nucleotide sequence: TGCGCCAGTAAGACTGGGCAGGGTGTGGACTATGGCTACACCTTC.

This clonotype was picked up many times. The rearrangement links TRBV7-2 to TRBJ2-2; 8 positions agree with TRBD2. Germline values: CDR1 SGHTA, CDR2 FQGNSA. This CDR3 region has 15 residues. V shed 2 bases and J 3 bases; nucleotides not matched to a gene: 2. The CDR3 region is CASSLTSGYTGELFF. In nucleotides, the CDR3 is TGTGCCAGCAGCTTAACTAGCGGCTACACCGGGGAGCTGTTTTTT.

This clonotype was detected once. This CDR3 is missing its conserved last phenylalanine or tryptophan, likely due to a read error. The J gene is TRBJ1-5, the V gene TRBV28; 8 bases map to TRBD1. V trimming: 0 bases; J trimming: 2 bases; junction bases outside the gene matches: 3. Germline loops: CDR1 MDHEN, CDR2 SYDVKM. The CDR3 extends over 16 amino acids. The CDR3: CASSLWQGAGNQPQHL. DNA of the CDR3: TGTGCCAGCAGTTTATGGCAGGGGGCGGGCAATCAGCCCCAGCATCTT.

There are many counts of this clonotype. The CDR3 DNA is TGTGCCAGTAGTCCCCTGGCTAGTGGGGGCCGAACTCATTATAGCAATCAGCCCCAGCATTTT. Its protein is CASSPLASGGRTHYSNQPQHF. The chain combines TRBV19 with TRBJ1-5, with a possible D match to TRBD1 (6 bases). Trimming removed 5 bases from V and 0 bases from J, with 29 bases in between. The CDR3 is 21 residues long. Germline values: CDR1 LNHDA, CDR2 SQIVND (reference sequence).